The source of this T cell receptor beta chain is a study of cytomegalovirus exposure and HLA in healthy donors. Study-wide results and caveats: Among TCR beta chains, those listed as cytomegalovirus-associated numbered under 200.

PCR was performed using 60 Vbeta and 13 Jbeta primers. Authors' methods: Unique TCR beta chains totaled about 78 million in a later count, with roughly 11 million of them shared. The data were produced by immunoSEQ multiplex PCR, yet TCRdb's version contains in-frame clones alone and is incomplete. Clone size and V and J calls were adopted from that table, with D and trimming inferred from the DNA. The table records about 100,000 clones, about four fifths of them present only once. Of note for this clone: Its antigen is currently unknown.

CDR1 is MRHNA and CDR2 is SNTAGT in the germline V gene. The CDR3 is 13 residues long. V was clipped by 5 bases and J by 1 base, with 8 bases between them. V gene TRBV6-4 combines with J gene TRBJ2-5; unclear D gene. The receptor comes from a man aged 25 to 45 in good health and CMV-seronegative. Sequenced input: PBMCs. The CDR3 DNA reads as TGTGCCAGCAGTCTAACCCCCCAAGAGACCCAGTACTTC. Its translation is CASSLTPQETQYF.